Listed here are 3 T cell receptor beta chains from one sample, sequenced in a study of blood T cell repertoires in COVID-19. Repertoires were generated with immunoSEQ multiplex PCR, while TCRdb's copy carries only in-frame clones and drops some. This repertoire shows over 200,000 clones, 80% to 90% found once; its top ten account for roughly 2.5%. Sequencing was carried out using peripheral blood. Every receptor here comes from a woman in her 40s with active or convalescent COVID-19.

The rearrangement links TRBV30 to TRBJ1-1; D not resolved. V was cut by 3 bases and J by 4 bases, with 12 bases left in between. Germline CDR1 GTSNPN, CDR2 SVGIG (reference sequence). The CDR3 has 13 amino acids. CDR3 nucleotides: TGTGCCTGGAGCGTCGAACGGGTCACTGAAGCTTTCTTT. As protein: CAWSVERVTEAFF.

This sequence joins TRBV9 and TRBJ2-7; 7 bases match TRBD2. The V gene end was trimmed by 4 bases and the J gene end by 0 bases; junction bases not matched to a gene: 16. Germline V lookup: CDR1 SGDLS, CDR2 YYNGEE. This CDR3 has 18 amino acids. Written as DNA, the CDR3 is TGTGCCAGCAGCCTCCGGGACTACGTTGGACGGAGCTCCTACGAGCAGTACTTC. This gives the protein CASSLRDYVGRSSYEQYF. The full variable domain, its missing parts supplied by reference TRBV9 and TRBJ2-7, is DSGVTQTPKHLITATGQRVTLRCSPRSGDLSVYWYQQSLDQGLQFLIQYYNGEERAKGNILERFSAQQFPDLHSELNLSSLELGDSALYFCASSLRDYVGRSSYEQYFGPGTRLTVT.

The genes are TRBV6-5 and TRBJ2-7, with 14 bases identical to TRBD2. This CDR3 comprises 15 residues. V shed 6 bases, J shed 3 bases, and the junction held 4 bases outside the gene matches. The germline V gene encodes CDR1 MNHEY and CDR2 SVGAGI. The CDR3 here is CASRPGLAGGYEQYF. The CDR3 nucleotides read TGTGCCAGCAGACCCGGACTAGCGGGGGGCTACGAGCAGTACTTC.